These 9 T cell receptor beta chains share one sample of origin, sequenced in a study of blood T cell repertoires in COVID-19. Using immunoSEQ multiplex PCR, the repertoire was profiled, and TCRdb retains in-frame clones only, with some absent. The top ten hold about 2.5% of the sample, which has 200,000 to 250,000 clones, roughly 90% seen once. Sequencing input: peripheral blood. These receptors were collected from a woman aged 60-75 years with acute or convalescent COVID-19.

A note on this clone: Different DNA sequences within this sample yield the same CDR3. The chain links TRBV19 to TRBJ1-1; D gene ambiguous. The germline gives CDR1 LNHDA, CDR2 SQIVND (reference sequence). The CDR3 runs to 13 residues. V was trimmed by 3 bases and J by 1 base, leaving 6 bases between them. The CDR3, as DNA: TGTGCCAGTAGTATCCCAGGGAACACTGAAGCTTTCTTT. It encodes CASSIPGNTEAFF.

V is TRBV2 and J is TRBJ2-7, with 8 nucleotides matching TRBD2. V was pared by 7 bases and J by 6 bases, with 8 bases of the junction left unmatched. There are 13 residues in the CDR3. Germline assignment: CDR1 SNHLY and CDR2 FYNNEI. The CDR3 reads CASTTNRGGEQYF. The DNA of the CDR3 is TGTGCCAGCACCACAAACCGGGGGGGCGAGCAGTACTTC.

The V gene is TRBV18, the J gene TRBJ2-5; 8 bases are a match to TRBD2. J lost 4 bases, V lost 6 bases, and 4 bases had no gene match. This CDR3 comprises 13 residues. Germline V CDR1 and CDR2: KGHSH, LQKENI. CDR3 bases: TGTGCCAGCTCTGCGGGGGGTGGAGAGACCCAGTACTTC. Translating gives CASSAGGGETQYF.

Only a few counts were recorded for this clone. V is TRBV18 and J is TRBJ1-5; D might be TRBD1 (5 bases). This CDR3 comprises 16 residues. V dropped 2 bases and J dropped 2 bases, with 13 bases sitting between them. Looked up from germline, CDR1 is KGHSH and CDR2 is LQKENI. CDR3 amino acids: CASSPYGGVGNQPQHF. The CDR3 region has the DNA TGTGCCAGCTCACCATACGGGGGGGTGGGCAATCAGCCCCAGCATTTT.

This clone was seen a single time. The chain joins TRBV10-2 to TRBJ2-7, with D perhaps matching TRBD2 (7 bases). This CDR3 is 12 amino acids long. Germline CDR1 WSHSY, CDR2 SAAADI. The ends were cut back, 11 bases at V and 6 bases at J, with 17 bases in the middle. The CDR3 is CAAMGGAGEQYF. CDR3 nucleotide sequence: TGCGCCGCGATGGGGGGGGCCGGCGAGCAGTACTTC.

The chain is built from TRBV5-6 and TRBJ1-6; the match to TRBD1 covers 7 bases. J was trimmed by 4 bases and V by 0 bases; bases with no gene match: 4. This CDR3 spans 16 amino acids. The germline V gene has CDR1 SGHDT and CDR2 YYEEEE. Written as DNA, the CDR3 is TGTGCCAGCAGCTTGGCCGGGGGACAGTATAATTCACCCCTCCACTTT. This codes for CASSLAGGQYNSPLHF.

This clone has just a few counts. The chain links TRBV4-1 to TRBJ2-7; 10 bases are a match to TRBD1. After removal of 4 bases from V and 5 bases from J, the junction contained 5 bases not matched to a gene. This CDR3 contains 14 residues. In germline, CDR1 is MGHRA, CDR2 YSYEKL. The CDR3: CASSLGQGGNEQYF. The CDR3 coding sequence is TGCGCCAGCAGCCTCGGACAGGGGGGAAACGAGCAGTACTTC.

The chain has TRBV5-1 and TRBJ2-3, with D perhaps matching TRBD1 (6 bases). This CDR3 is 16 amino acids long. The germline CDR1 and CDR2 sequences are SGHRS and YFSETQ. V dropped 5 bases and J dropped 6 bases, with 22 bases sitting between them. The CDR3 here is CASRPTGTRLDDTQYF. The CDR3 DNA reads TGCGCCAGCAGGCCGACCGGGACACGCTTAGACGATACGCAGTATTTT.

V usage is TRBV28 and J usage is TRBJ2-7, with 9 bases aligning to TRBD1. The CDR3 loop spans 14 amino acids. Per the germline V gene, CDR1 is MDHEN and CDR2 is SYDVKM. The V gene end was trimmed by 6 bases and the J gene end by 1 base; junction bases not matched to a gene: 4. The CDR3 coding sequence is TGTGCCAGCAGAACAGGGGGCAGGTCCTACGAGCAGTACTTC. It codes for CASRTGGRSYEQYF.